This T cell receptor (beta chain) was observed in a study of shared clonotypes between healthy human individuals. Study summary: Three plates each covered CD4 naive and memory; CD8 naive two, CD8 memory one. Study-wide results and limits: Naive subsets generally had larger estimated richness than memory subsets. Among four donors, approximately 5% of naive CD4 clonotypes were found in common. Shared clonotypes across all four donors exceeded non-shared ones in generation probability.

Using immunoSEQ multiplex PCR, the repertoire was profiled, and TCRdb retains in-frame clones only, with some absent. The table has millions of clones, around 96% seen once; the top ten hold roughly 1.1%. Naive CD8 isolation took CD45RO-negative cells positively selected for CCR7 and excluded terminally differentiated effector memory CD45RA+ cells. Comments on this clone: Its antigen is not known.

CDR3 length: 15 residues. V lost 1 base to trimming and J lost 3 bases, with 13 bases between them. CDR1 LNHDA and CDR2 SQIVND come from the germline V gene (reference sequence). This sequence joins TRBV19 and TRBJ2-7, with TRBD2 as a possible D gene (6 bases). Specimen: naive CD8+ T cells sorted from blood. The sequence derives from a man between 18 and 29 years old in good health. CDR3 region: CASSIADGGYYEQYF. In DNA, the CDR3 is TGTGCCAGTAGTATAGCAGACGGGGGTTACTACGAGCAGTACTTC. Full variable domain (outside the CDR3, taken from reference TRBV19 and TRBJ2-7): DGGITQSPKYLFRKEGQNVTLSCEQNLNHDAMYWYRQDPGQGLRLIYYSQIVNDFQKGDIAEGYSVSREKKESFPLTVTSAQKNPTAFYLCASSIADGGYYEQYFGPGTRLTVT.